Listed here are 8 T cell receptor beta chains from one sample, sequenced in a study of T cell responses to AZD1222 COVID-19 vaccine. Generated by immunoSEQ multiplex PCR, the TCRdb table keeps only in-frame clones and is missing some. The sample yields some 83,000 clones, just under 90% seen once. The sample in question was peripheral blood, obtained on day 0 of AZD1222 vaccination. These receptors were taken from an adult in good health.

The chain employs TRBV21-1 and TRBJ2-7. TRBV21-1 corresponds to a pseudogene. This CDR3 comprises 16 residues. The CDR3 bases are TGTGCCAGCAGCAAAGATCGAGGGGGGCGGTCCTACGAGCAGTACTTC. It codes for CASSKDRGGRSYEQYF.

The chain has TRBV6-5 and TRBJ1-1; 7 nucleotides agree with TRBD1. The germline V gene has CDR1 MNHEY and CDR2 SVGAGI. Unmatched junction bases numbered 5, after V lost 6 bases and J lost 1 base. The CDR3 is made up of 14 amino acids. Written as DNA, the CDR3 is TGTGCCAGCAGGGGACAGATTCCGAACACTGAAGCTTTCTTT. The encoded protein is CASRGQIPNTEAFF.

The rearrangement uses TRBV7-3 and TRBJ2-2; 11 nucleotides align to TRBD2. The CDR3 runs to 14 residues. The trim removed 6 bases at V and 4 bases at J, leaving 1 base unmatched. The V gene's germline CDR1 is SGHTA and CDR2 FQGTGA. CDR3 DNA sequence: TGTGCCAGCAGAACTAGCGGGGGCACCGGGGAGCTGTTTTTT. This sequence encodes CASRTSGGTGELFF.

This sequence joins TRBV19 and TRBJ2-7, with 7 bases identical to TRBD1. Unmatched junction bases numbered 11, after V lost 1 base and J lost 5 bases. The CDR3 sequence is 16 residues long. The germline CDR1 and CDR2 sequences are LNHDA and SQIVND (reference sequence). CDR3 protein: CASSIGQGYLEDEQYF. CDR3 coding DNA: TGTGCCAGTAGTATAGGACAGGGATATCTGGAAGACGAGCAGTACTTC.

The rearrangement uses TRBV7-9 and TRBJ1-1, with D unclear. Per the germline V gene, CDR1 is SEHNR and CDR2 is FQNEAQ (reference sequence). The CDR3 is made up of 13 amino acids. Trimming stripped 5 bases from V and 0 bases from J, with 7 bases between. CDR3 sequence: CASSPPVNTEAFF. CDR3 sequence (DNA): TGTGCCAGCAGCCCCCCGGTGAACACTGAAGCTTTCTTT. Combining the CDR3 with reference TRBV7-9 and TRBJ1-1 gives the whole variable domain DTGVSQNPRHKITKRGQNVTFRCDPISEHNRLYWYRQTLGQGPEFLTYFQNEAQLEKSRLLSDRFSAERPKGSFSTLEIQRTEQGDSAMYLCASSPPVNTEAFFGQGTRLTVV.

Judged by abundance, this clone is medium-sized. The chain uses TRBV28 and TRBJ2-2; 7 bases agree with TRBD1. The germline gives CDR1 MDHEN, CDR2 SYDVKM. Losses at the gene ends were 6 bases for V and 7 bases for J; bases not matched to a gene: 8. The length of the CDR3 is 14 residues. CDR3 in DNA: TGTGCCAGCAGCAAAGGGACAGATATCGGGGAGCTGTTTTTT. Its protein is CASSKGTDIGELFF.

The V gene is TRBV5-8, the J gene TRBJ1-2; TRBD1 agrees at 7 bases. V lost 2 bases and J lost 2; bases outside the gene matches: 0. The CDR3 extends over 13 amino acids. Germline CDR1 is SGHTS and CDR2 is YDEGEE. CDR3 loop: CASSLQGNYGYTF. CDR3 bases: TGTGCCAGCAGCTTACAGGGGAACTATGGCTACACCTTC. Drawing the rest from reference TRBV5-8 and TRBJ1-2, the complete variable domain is EAGVTQSPTHLIKTRGQQATLRCSPISGHTSVYWYQQALGLGLQFLLWYDEGEERNRGNFPPRFSGRQFPNYSSELNVNALELEDSALYLCASSLQGNYGYTFGSGTRLTVV.

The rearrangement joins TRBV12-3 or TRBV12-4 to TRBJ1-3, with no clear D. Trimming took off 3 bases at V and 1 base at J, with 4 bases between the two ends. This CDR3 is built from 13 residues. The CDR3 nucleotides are TGTGCCAGCAGTTTTCGGTCTGGAAACACCATATATTTT. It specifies CASSFRSGNTIYF.